The source of this T cell receptor (beta chain) is a study of a mutant IDH1 vaccine in newly diagnosed glioma. In the study overall: Of treated patients, roughly 62% were men and approximately 40% women, averaging around 40 years. Previous treatment comprised radiotherapy, temozolomide, or both, mostly both.

The assay was immunoSEQ multiplex PCR, and TCRdb's table has in-frame clones only and misses some. The table has roughly 74,000 clones, about 85% seen once. Germline V gene sequence: CDR1 SGDLS, CDR2 YYNGEE. V shed 3 bases and J 3 bases; nucleotides not matched to a gene: 5. The CDR3 length is 16 residues. Concerning this clone itself: Antigen: not known.

The time point here: week 23, last vaccination. Vaccination used 300 ug of mutant IDH1 20-mer peptide per dose, with topical imiquimod. Each astrocytoma in the donors was new, WHO grade 3 or 4, IDH1-mutant and ATRX-lost. V gene TRBV9 combines with J gene TRBJ2-1; 11 bases are a match to TRBD2. The sample here was PBMCs, taken from a glioma patient whose treatment included an IDH1 peptide vaccine. The origin of this receptor is a woman aged 50 to 65 with glioma. CDR3 amino acids: CASSGEGTSGYNEQFF. In DNA form, the CDR3 reads TGTGCCAGCAGCGGCGAGGGGACTAGCGGCTACAATGAGCAGTTCTTC. The complete variable domain, with remaining parts taken from reference TRBV9 and TRBJ2-1, reads DSGVTQTPKHLITATGQRVTLRCSPRSGDLSVYWYQQSLDQGLQFLIQYYNGEERAKGNILERFSAQQFPDLHSELNLSSLELGDSALYFCASSGEGTSGYNEQFFGPGTRLTVL.